Listed below are T cell receptor beta chains from one sample, sequenced in a study of CD4 and CD8 cells across lung adenocarcinoma regions. TCRdb used MiXCR to reprocess the PCR reads, holding one entry per CDR3 protein. There are about 5,500 distinct CDR3 sequences in the sample; less than 60% occur only once, and 87% lies in the top ten. Sequenced material: CD8+ T cells from the margin of a lung tumor. The receptors derive from a male donor with lung adenocarcinoma. The CD4 and CD8 labels of this study may be unreliable. Each CDR3 is given with its conserved first and last residue. D genes are given only for firm matches. Some rows have no size entry. The others give once, few or many, or a class for an expanded clone.

d_gene,abundance,v_gene,j_gene,CDR3aa,CDR3nt
TRBD2,-,TRBV7-8,TRBJ2-2,CASSSHGGGVAGELFF,TGTGCCAGCAGCTCACATGGGGGGGGGGTAGCCGGGGAGCTGTTTTTT
-,medium-sized,TRBV6-1,TRBJ2-7,CASSESGGAYEQYF,TGTGCCAGCAGTGAGTCAGGGGGGGCCTACGAGCAGTACTTC
TRBD2,few,TRBV6-5,TRBJ2-1,CASSFSGRGGNEQFF,TGTGCCAGCAGTTTTAGCGGGAGAGGGGGCAATGAGCAGTTCTTC
TRBD2,few,TRBV6-1,TRBJ2-7,CASRRLAGFSYEQYF,TGTGCCAGCAGAAGACTAGCGGGGTTTTCCTACGAGCAGTACTTC
-,-,TRBV10-3,TRBJ2-7,CAISERETQGSYEQYF,TGTGCCATCAGTGAGAGAGAGACCCAGGGCTCCTACGAGCAGTACTTC
TRBD1,-,TRBV27,TRBJ2-3,CASSLDSGAGGPDTQYF,TGTGCCAGCAGTTTGGATTCCGGGGCAGGGGGCCCAGATACGCAGTATTTC
TRBD1,-,TRBV6-1,TRBJ2-1,CASSPGQGVYNEQLF,TGTGCCAGCAGCCCGGGACAGGGAGTCTACAATGAGCAGCTCTTC
-,many,TRBV10-1,TRBJ2-2,CASSESYAGELFF,TGCGCCAGCAGTGAGTCGTATGCCGGGGAGCTGTTTTTT
TRBD1,-,TRBV6-1,TRBJ2-2,CARSGQAAGTGALYF,TGTGCCAGGAGCGGACAGGCTGCGGGCACCGGGGCGCTGTATTTT
-,few,TRBV5-1,TRBJ2-7,CASSVMPGEYYEQYF,TGCGCCAGCAGCGTTATGCCAGGGGAATACTACGAGCAGTACTTC
-,-,TRBV10-3,TRBJ2-3,CAGNGGRDQDTQYF,TGTGCGGGCAATGGGGGCCGTGACCAAGATACGCAGTATTTC
TRBD2,few,TRBV27,TRBJ2-1,CASRPLAVSYNEQFF,TGTGCCAGCAGACCACTAGCGGTCTCCTACAATGAGCAGTTCTTC
-,-,TRBV14,TRBJ2-7,CASSQDPRARDEQYF,TGTGCCAGCAGCCAAGACCCCAGGGCGCGGGACGAGCAGTACTTC
TRBD2,-,TRBV11-2,TRBJ2-5,CASSQGRAGGLWVQETQYF,TGTGCCAGCAGCCAGGGGAGAGCGGGGGGGCTCTGGGTACAAGAGACCCAGTACTTC
TRBD2,few,TRBV27,TRBJ2-3,CASRATGLAGQSSTDTQYF,TGTGCCAGCAGAGCCACGGGGCTAGCGGGACAGTCTAGCACAGATACGCAGTATTTT
TRBD2,-,TRBV6-5,TRBJ2-7,CASSYSTSGGALGYEQYF,TGTGCCAGCAGTTACTCGACTAGCGGGGGGGCGCTTGGGTACGAGCAGTACTTC
-,few,TRBV7-8,TRBJ2-3,CASRETDTQYF,TGTGCCAGCAGGGAGACAGATACGCAGTATTTT
TRBD2,-,TRBV12-3/TRBV12-4,TRBJ2-3,CASTGRGGGDGETQYF,TGTGCCAGCACGGGTCGGGGGGGCGGTGACGGAGAGACCCAGTATTTC
-,-,TRBV27,TRBJ2-3,CARGLGAGDQDTQYF,TGTGCCAGGGGTTTAGGGGCCGGGGACCAAGATACGCAGTATTTC
TRBD1,once,TRBV25-1,TRBJ1-2,CASSGQGAEYRDGYTF,TGTGCCAGCAGTGGACAGGGCGCGGAGTATAGGGATGGCTACACCTTC
-,-,TRBV6-5,TRBJ2-1,CASSYSYGIRGAYNEQFF,TGTGCCAGCAGTTACTCTTACGGGATTCGAGGGGCCTACAATGAGCAGTTCTTC
TRBD1,-,TRBV6-1,TRBJ1-2,CASTRLGQGRNYGYTF,TGTGCCAGCACCCGATTAGGACAGGGGAGGAACTATGGCTACACCTTC
-,-,TRBV6-1,TRBJ2-3,CASSPSPTGDTQYF,TGTGCCAGCAGCCCATCACCGACTGGGGATACGCAGTATTTT
-,-,TRBV5-1,TRBJ2-7,CASSLVGSPDYEQYF,TGCGCCAGCAGCTTGGTTGGTTCGCCGGATTACGAGCAGTACTTC
-,-,TRBV11-2,TRBJ2-3,CASSKGSTDTQYF,TGTGCCAGCAGCAAAGGTTCCACAGATACGCAGTATTTT
-,many,TRBV7-2,TRBJ2-5,CASREGYLQETQYF,TGTGCCAGCAGGGAGGGGTACCTTCAAGAGACCCAGTACTTC
TRBD2,-,TRBV6-5,TRBJ2-1,CASSYSWGGYNEQFF,TGTGCCAGCAGTTATTCGTGGGGGGGGTACAATGAGCAGTTCTTC
TRBD1,many,TRBV6-1,TRBJ2-7,CASSADRGIEQYF,TGTGCCAGCAGTGCTGACAGGGGTATCGAGCAGTACTTC
-,many,TRBV6-1,TRBJ2-2,CASTRPPNGGWSKGELFF,TGTGCCAGCACCAGACCACCGAATGGCGGGTGGTCTAAAGGGGAGCTGTTTTTT
-,-,TRBV6-1,TRBJ2-3,CASSEAGAGSNRDTQYF,TGTGCCAGCAGTGAAGCGGGGGCCGGAAGTAACCGCGATACGCAGTATTTT
-,once,TRBV7-6,TRBJ2-3,CASSLAVGGRGQDTQYF,TGTGCCAGCAGCTTGGCGGTGGGGGGCCGTGGCCAAGATACGCAGTACTTT